This T cell receptor (beta chain) was obtained from a study of tumor-infiltrating lymphocytes in primary liver carcinoma (dated by TCRdb to the late 2010s). Concerning the study at large: Of the five patients, three men and two women aged 30 to 69 years, four had hepatocellular carcinoma and one had combined HCC and intrahepatic cholangiocarcinoma. The five patients had tumors of stage T1-T3 N0M0, with maximum diameters ranging from 4.2 to 10 cm. Each sample produced roughly 3.5 to 7.13 million productive TCRbeta reads, and read depth showed no significant difference between tissue types. For each liver tumor, the study sampled five regions along with adjacent normal tissue and blood, and applied TCRbeta repertoire sequencing, expression microarrays and whole-exome sequencing. TCRbeta repertoire sequencing covered 35 specimens from 5 patients: 25 or so tumor regions, 5 adjacent noncancerous liver tissues and 5 peripheral blood samples. The roughly 27 tumor region samples were profiled with Agilent mRNA microarrays so that TCRbeta repertoire diversity could be related to the local molecular phenotype. Technical replicate repertoires showed high reproducibility, with mean shared-clone rates roughly 0.89 and correlation coefficients above 0.95. On the study overall, not on this receptor specifically: A significantly larger repertoire fraction was made up by the top 250 clones in tumors than in blood (p = 0.039). Only five patients were included in the study, and the authors note that the findings should be validated in a larger study. Only roughly 7-24% of top clones appeared in all five regions of a tumor, which suggests that tumor-infiltrating T cells are spatially heterogeneous. Repertoire overlap was higher between tumor regions (mean roughly 36%) than tumor-adjacent (around 17%) or tumor-blood (approximately 15%) pairs, consistent with antigen-driven expansion. Because the samples were bulk and unsorted, CD4+ and CD8+ T cell repertoires could not be compared. Only the TCR beta chain was sequenced, so true repertoire diversity is likely underestimated because unpaired alpha chains were not captured.

A constant-region primer and ProtoScript II reverse transcriptase were used to reverse-transcribe TCRbeta-specific cDNA from around 530 ng total RNA. Construction of the TCRbeta libraries relied on three nested rounds of multiplex PCR, following a slightly modified ARM-PCR procedure. Each of the first two PCR rounds ran for around 10 cycles using multiplex TRBV1-TRBV30 forward primers together with a Cbeta reverse primer. Sample barcodes and Illumina adapters were attached in a final 25-cycle PCR using Deep VentR polymerase. Before sequencing, amplicons of 200-500 bp were purified from gel using a QIAquick gel extraction kit. An Illumina HiSeq 2500 was used to sequence the TCRbeta amplicons, generating 250-bp paired-end reads. Per the original workflow: Reads were quality-trimmed with Trimmomatic v0.33, and paired reads were merged with FLASH v1.2.11 to recover full CDR3 sequences. V, D and J germline segments were assigned to the rearranged TCRbeta sequences using MiGEC v1.2.1b. Clonotype statistics and Shannon-Wiener diversity indices were calculated with VDJtools v1.0.0. To reduce sampling bias, subsequent analyses other than the diversity analysis used only the 250 most abundant clonotypes in each sample. TCRdb reworked the public reads: Q25 trimming with fastp, MiXCR clone assembly, productive beta chains retained. Entries are consolidated by CDR3 protein sequence, retaining the most common genes and DNA. The V and J calls follow TCRdb's processing rather than the paper's. The sample table lists tens of thousands of distinct CDR3 sequences, roughly 70% of them with a count of one. The ten largest clones capture under 45% of the sample.

The CDR3 sequence holds 11 residues, the cysteine and phenylalanine included. Solely the CDR3 DNA is kept, with 33 bases framed from the first base. The germline V gene supplies CDR1 MNHNS and CDR2 SASEGT. Of note for this clonotype: Its antigen remains unidentified. One junction end does not reproduce the germline sequence, and a read error may be involved.

Without any cell sorting, total RNA and DNA were co-extracted from about 20-30 mg of bulk tissue using the AllPrep DNA/RNA mini kit. Surgical resection was performed in China between November 2015 and early 2016 on four or five patients with histopathologically diagnosed primary liver carcinoma. At the time of sampling, the patients were treatment-naive and had chronic HBV infection. Each tumor was sampled at five spatially separated regions: the superior, inferior, left-lateral and right-lateral poles and the tumor centre. Histological examination found more than 80% viable tumor cells in every tumor sample. Each fresh piece of tumor and adjacent tissue was cut in two, with one half stored in RNAlater at -80 degrees C and the other half sent for histology.

This receptor was identified in a man aged 40-49 years with primary liver carcinoma and hepatitis B virus infection. Sequencing was done on a sample of liver tumor tissue from sampling region 4. In the paper's terms, the cell subset or site label means: tumor region T4, right-lateral pole. The V and J genes are TRBV6-1 and TRBJ2-3; the D gene cannot be named for sure. The CDR3 loop reads CVSDAVYTQYF. The DNA is TGTGTCAGCGATGCGGTTTACACGCAGTATTTT.